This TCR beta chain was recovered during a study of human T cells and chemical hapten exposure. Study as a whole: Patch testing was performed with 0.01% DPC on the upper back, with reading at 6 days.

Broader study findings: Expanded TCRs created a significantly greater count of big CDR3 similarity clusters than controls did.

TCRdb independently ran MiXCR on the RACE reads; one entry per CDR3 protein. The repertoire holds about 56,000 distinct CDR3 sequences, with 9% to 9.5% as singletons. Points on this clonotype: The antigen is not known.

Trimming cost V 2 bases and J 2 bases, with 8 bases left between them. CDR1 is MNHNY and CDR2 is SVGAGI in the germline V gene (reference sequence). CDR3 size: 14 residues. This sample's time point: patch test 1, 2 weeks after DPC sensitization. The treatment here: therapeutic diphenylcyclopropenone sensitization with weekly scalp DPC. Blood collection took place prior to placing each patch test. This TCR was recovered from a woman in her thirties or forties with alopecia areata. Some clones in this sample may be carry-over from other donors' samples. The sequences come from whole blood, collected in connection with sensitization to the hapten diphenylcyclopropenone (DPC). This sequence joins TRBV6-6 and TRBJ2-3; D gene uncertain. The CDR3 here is CASSYPASTDTQYF. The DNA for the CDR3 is TGTGCCAGCAGTTACCCAGCTTCCACAGATACGCAGTATTTT.